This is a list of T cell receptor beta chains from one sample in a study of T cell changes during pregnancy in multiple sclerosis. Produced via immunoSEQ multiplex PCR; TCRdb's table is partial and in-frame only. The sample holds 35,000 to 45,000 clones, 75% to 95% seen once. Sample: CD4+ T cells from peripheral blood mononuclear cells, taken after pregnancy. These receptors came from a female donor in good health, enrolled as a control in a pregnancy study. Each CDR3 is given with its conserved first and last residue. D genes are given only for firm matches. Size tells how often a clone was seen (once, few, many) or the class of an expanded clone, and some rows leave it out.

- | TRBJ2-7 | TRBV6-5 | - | CASSYPGTSEQYF | TGTGCCAGCAGTTACCCCGGGACAAGCGAGCAGTACTTC
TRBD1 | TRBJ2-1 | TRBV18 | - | CASSPLQGDGYNEQFF | TGTGCCAGCTCACCCTTACAGGGGGACGGCTACAATGAGCAGTTCTTC
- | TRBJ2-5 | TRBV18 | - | CASSPPPAGIQETQYF | TGTGCCAGCTCGCCCCCCCCCGCAGGGATTCAAGAGACCCAGTACTTC
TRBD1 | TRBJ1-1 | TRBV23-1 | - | CASKRGRNRYTEAFF | TGCGCCAGCAAGAGGGGGCGGAATCGGTACACTGAAGCTTTCTTT
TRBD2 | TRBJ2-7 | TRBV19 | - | CASSTGTSGGRYEQYF | TGTGCCAGTAGTACCGGGACTAGCGGGGGGCGCTACGAGCAGTACTTC
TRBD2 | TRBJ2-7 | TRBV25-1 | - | CASSDRLAGFYEQYF | TGTGCCAGCAGCGACCGACTAGCGGGTTTCTACGAGCAGTACTTC
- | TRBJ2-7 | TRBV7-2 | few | CASSLVLARRGEQYF | TGTGCCAGCAGCTTAGTCTTGGCCAGGAGGGGAGAGCAGTACTTC
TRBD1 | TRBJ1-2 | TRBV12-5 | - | CASGLGVTTGVVSGYTF | TGTGCTAGTGGTTTGGGGGTCACGACAGGGGTGGTGAGTGGCTACACCTTC
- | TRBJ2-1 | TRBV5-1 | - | CASSERGDEQFF | TGCGCCAGCAGCGAGAGAGGCGATGAGCAGTTCTTC
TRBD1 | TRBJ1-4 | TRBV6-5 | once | CASSSGTGKKLFF | TGTGCCAGCAGTTCCGGGACAGGGAAAAAACTGTTTTTT
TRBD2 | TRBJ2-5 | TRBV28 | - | CASSLLAGGETQYF | TGTGCCAGCTCCCTCCTAGCGGGGGGAGAGACCCAGTACTTC
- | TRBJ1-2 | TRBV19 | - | CASLDRTNYGYTF | TGTGCCAGCCTCGACAGGACTAACTATGGCTACACCTTC
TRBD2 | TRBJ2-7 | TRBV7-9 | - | CASSLGTSGGSDEQYF | TGTGCCAGCAGCTTGGGAACTAGCGGGGGGTCGGACGAGCAGTACTTC
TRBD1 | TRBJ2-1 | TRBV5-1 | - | CASSKTGTEMYNEQFF | TGCGCCAGCAGTAAAACCGGGACAGAGATGTACAATGAGCAGTTCTTC
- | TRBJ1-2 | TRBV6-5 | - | CASSFGGAKGGYTF | TGTGCCAGCAGTTTTGGAGGAGCTAAGGGTGGCTACACCTTC
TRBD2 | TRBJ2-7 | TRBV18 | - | CASSPGRGTYEQYF | TGTGCCAGCTCACCCGGGAGGGGGACCTACGAGCAGTACTTC
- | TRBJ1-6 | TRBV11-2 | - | CASSLEQGNSPLHF | TGTGCCAGCAGCTTAGAACAGGGTAATTCACCCCTCCACTTT
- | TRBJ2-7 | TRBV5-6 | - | CASSNRQDNSYEQYF | TGTGCCAGCAGCAACCGACAGGACAACTCCTACGAGCAGTACTTC
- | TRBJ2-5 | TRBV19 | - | CASSIGAASLGRATQYF | TGTGCCAGTAGTATAGGGGCCGCGAGTCTGGGGCGAGCGACCCAGTACTTC
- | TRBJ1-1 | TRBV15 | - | CATSPGGVDTEAFF | TGTGCCACCAGCCCGGGAGGGGTGGATACTGAAGCTTTCTTT
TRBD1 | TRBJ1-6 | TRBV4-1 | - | CASSLGHWDRANSPLHF | TGCGCCAGCAGCCTAGGTCACTGGGACAGGGCTAATTCACCCCTCCACTTT
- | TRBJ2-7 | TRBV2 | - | CASRPNNYEQYF | TGTGCCAGCAGACCTAATAACTACGAGCAGTACTTC
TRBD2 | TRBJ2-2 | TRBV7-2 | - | CASSLRGGNTGELFF | TGTGCCAGCAGCCTGCGGGGGGGAAACACCGGGGAGCTGTTTTTT
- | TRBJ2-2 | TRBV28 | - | CASNQDGELFF | TGTGCCAGCAATCAGGATGGGGAGCTGTTTTTT
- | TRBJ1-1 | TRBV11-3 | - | CASSSQSGAEAFF | TGTGCCAGCAGCTCACAAAGCGGCGCTGAAGCTTTCTTT
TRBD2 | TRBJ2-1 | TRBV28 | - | CASTPGGARFNEQFF | TGTGCCAGTACCCCCGGGGGGGCCAGGTTCAATGAGCAGTTCTTC
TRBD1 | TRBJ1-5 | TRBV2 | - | CASRLDRAGGQPQHF | TGTGCCAGCAGACTGGACAGGGCCGGGGGTCAGCCCCAGCATTTT
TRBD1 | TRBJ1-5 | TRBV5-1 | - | CASSLEGTGEQPQHF | TGCGCCAGCAGCTTGGAGGGGACAGGGGAACAGCCCCAGCATTTT
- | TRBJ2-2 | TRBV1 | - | CTSSQDPIVGADSNTGELFF | TGCACCAGCAGCCAAGATCCTATTGTCGGTGCGGATTCGAACACCGGGGAGCTGTTTTTT
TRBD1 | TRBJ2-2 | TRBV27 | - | CASSSLGQGWNTGELFF | TGTGCCAGCAGTTCGCTAGGACAGGGTTGGAACACCGGGGAGCTGTTTTTT
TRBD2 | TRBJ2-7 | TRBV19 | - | CASSETAGSYEQYF | TGTGCCAGTAGTGAGACAGCGGGGTCCTACGAGCAGTACTTC
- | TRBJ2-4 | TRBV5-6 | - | CASSPLGRGAKNIQYF | TGTGCCAGCAGCCCTCTGGGTAGGGGTGCCAAAAACATTCAGTACTTC
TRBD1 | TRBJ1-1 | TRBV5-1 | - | CASSGTGTGDPTEAFF | TGCGCCAGCAGCGGGACCGGGACAGGGGATCCCACTGAAGCTTTCTTT
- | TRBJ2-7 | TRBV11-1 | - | CASSLGLGTGKLTYEQYF | TGTGCCAGCAGCTTAGGGCTAGGCACGGGAAAACTTACCTACGAGCAGTACTTC
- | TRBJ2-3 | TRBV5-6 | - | CASSLYSGEATQYF | TGTGCCAGCAGCTTGTATAGCGGTGAAGCAACGCAGTATTTT